Listed below are T cell receptor beta chains from one sample, sequenced in a study of control samples from healthy donors and cancer patients. The table came from immunoSEQ multiplex PCR; TCRdb's copy has only in-frame clones and leaves some out. This table holds tens of thousands of clones, over 65% found once. Material for sequencing was PBMCs. These receptors were taken from a woman between 45 and 65 years old with lung cancer. CDR3s include the opening cysteine and the closing phenylalanine or tryptophan. D genes are given only for firm matches. Clone size is shown for a subset of rows, as once, few, many or a class of expanded clone.

D,J,V,size,DNA,CDR3
-,TRBJ1-1,TRBV6-5,-,TGTGCCAGCAATCGGGGAAAGAACACTGAAGCTTTCTTT,CASNRGKNTEAFF
-,TRBJ2-7,TRBV28,once,TGTGCCAGCAGTCCCCCGGGCTCCTACGAGCAGTACTTC,CASSPPGSYEQYF
-,TRBJ2-1,TRBV9,-,TGTGCCAGCAGCACATGGGCGGGAAGCTCCTACAATGAGCAGTTCTTC,CASSTWAGSSYNEQFF
-,TRBJ2-1,TRBV12-3/TRBV12-4,-,TGTGCCAGCAGTCCCAAGGGCTACAATGAGCAGTTCTTC,CASSPKGYNEQFF
-,TRBJ2-2,TRBV27,-,TGTGCCAGCAGAGATTCCAGCGGGGAGCTGTTTTTT,CASRDSSGELFF
TRBD1,TRBJ1-3,TRBV7-2,-,TGTGCCAGCAGCTTAGATAGGACAGGGGCATACACCATATATTTT,CASSLDRTGAYTIYF
-,TRBJ1-1,TRBV18,-,TGTGCCAGCTCCCGGACGGGGGTAGCGACTGAAGCTTTCTTT,CASSRTGVATEAFF
-,TRBJ1-5,TRBV7-2,-,TGTGCCAGCAGCTTAGGGGCCAGGTTGGGGCAGCCCCAGCATTTT,CASSLGARLGQPQHF
-,TRBJ2-7,TRBV7-6,few,TGTGCCAGCAGCCCCCAGGGACGGGACGGGTACGAGCAGTACTTC,CASSPQGRDGYEQYF
TRBD1,TRBJ1-1,TRBV30,-,TGTGCCTGGGGGACAGGGAACACTGAAGCTTTCTTT,CAWGTGNTEAFF
-,TRBJ1-2,TRBV30,-,TGTGCCTGGAGTGCCGGACCTCCTCGAGGCTACACCTTC,CAWSAGPPRGYTF
-,TRBJ1-1,TRBV7-9,-,TGTGCCAGCAGCTTAGCGGAGGGCGGTCCTGAAGCTTTCTTT,CASSLAEGGPEAFF
TRBD1,TRBJ1-2,TRBV11-2,-,TGTGCCAGCAGTTTATTTGGGACAGGGGGTGATTCGAACTATGGCTACACCTTC,CASSLFGTGGDSNYGYTF
-,TRBJ2-3,TRBV5-8,-,TGTGCCAGCAGCTCGGACCCGAAAGGGACGCAGTATTTT,CASSSDPKGTQYF
-,TRBJ1-5,TRBV18,-,TGTGCCAGCTCGTCTTCTATGGCCGGGCATAGCAATCAGCCCCAGCATTTT,CASSSSMAGHSNQPQHF